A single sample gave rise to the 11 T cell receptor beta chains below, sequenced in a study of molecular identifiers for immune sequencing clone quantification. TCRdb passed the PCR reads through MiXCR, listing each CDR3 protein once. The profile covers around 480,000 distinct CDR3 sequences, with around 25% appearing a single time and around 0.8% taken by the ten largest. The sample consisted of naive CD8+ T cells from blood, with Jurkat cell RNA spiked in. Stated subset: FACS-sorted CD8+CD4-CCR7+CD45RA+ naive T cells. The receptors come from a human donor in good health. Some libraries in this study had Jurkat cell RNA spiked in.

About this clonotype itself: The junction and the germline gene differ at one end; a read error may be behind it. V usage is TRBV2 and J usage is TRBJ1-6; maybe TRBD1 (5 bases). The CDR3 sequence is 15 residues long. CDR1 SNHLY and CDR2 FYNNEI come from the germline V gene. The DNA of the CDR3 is TGTGCCCGCAGTGAGACGACCAGGGAGGATTCACCCCTCCACTTT. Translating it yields CARSETTREDSPLHF.

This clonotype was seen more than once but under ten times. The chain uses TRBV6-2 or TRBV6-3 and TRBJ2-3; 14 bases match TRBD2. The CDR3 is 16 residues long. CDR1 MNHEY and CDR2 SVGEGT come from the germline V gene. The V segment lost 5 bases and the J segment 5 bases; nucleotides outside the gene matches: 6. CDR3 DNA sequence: TGTGCCAGCAGTAAGGGACTAGCGGGAGTCGGAGATACGCAGTATTTT. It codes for CASSKGLAGVGDTQYF.

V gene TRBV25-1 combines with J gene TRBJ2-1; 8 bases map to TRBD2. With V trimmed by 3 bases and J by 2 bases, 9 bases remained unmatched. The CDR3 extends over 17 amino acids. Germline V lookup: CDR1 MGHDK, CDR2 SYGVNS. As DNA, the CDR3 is TGTGCCAGCAGTGACTGGTCGGCGGGAGGTACCTACAATGAGCAGTTCTTC. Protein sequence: CASSDWSAGGTYNEQFF.

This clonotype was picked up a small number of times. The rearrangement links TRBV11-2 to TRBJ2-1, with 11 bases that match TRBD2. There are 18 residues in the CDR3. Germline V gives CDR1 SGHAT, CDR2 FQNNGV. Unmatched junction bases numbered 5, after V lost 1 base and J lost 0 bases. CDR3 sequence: CASSLGLAGGRSYNEQFF. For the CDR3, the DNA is TGTGCCAGCAGCTTAGGGCTAGCGGGAGGACGCTCCTACAATGAGCAGTTCTTC.

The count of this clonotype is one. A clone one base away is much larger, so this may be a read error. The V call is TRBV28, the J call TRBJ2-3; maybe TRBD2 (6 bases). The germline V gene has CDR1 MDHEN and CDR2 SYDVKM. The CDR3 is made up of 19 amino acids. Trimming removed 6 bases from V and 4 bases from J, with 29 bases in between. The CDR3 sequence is CASSSPVPSVRAGADTQYF. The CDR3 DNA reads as TGTGCCAGCAGCTCTCCTGTTCCTAGCGTGAGGGCCGGGGCAGATACGCAGTATTTT.

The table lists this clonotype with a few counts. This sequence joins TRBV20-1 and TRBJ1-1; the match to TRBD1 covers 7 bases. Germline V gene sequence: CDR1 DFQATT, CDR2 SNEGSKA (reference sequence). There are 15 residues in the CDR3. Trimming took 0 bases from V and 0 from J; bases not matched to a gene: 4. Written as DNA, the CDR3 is TGCAGTGCTAGAGATATCGACAGGGTGAACACTGAAGCTTTCTTT. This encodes CSARDIDRVNTEAFF.

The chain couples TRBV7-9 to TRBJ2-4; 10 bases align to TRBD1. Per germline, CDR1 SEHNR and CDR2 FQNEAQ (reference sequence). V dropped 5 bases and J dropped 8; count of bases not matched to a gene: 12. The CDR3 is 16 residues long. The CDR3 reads CASSPRQGALTDIQYF. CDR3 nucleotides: TGTGCCAGCAGCCCTAGACAGGGGGCTTTAACGGACATTCAGTACTTC.

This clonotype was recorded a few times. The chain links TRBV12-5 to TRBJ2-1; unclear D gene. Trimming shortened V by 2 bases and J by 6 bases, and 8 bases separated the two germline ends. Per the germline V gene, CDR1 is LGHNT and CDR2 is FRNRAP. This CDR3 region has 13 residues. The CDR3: CASGLPPSNEQFF. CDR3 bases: TGTGCTAGTGGTTTGCCGCCCAGCAATGAGCAGTTCTTC.

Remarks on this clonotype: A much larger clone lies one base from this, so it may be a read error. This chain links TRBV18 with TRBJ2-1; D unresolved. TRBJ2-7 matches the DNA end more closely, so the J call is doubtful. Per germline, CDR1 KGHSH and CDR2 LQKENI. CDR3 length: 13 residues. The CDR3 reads CASSPPEVDEQYF. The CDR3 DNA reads TGTGCCAGCTCACCACCCGAAGTGGATGAGCAGTACTTC.

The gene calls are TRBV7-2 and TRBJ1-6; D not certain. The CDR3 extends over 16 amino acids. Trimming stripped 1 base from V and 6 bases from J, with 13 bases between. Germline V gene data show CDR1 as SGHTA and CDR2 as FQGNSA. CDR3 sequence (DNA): TGTGCCAGCAGCTTAGTTGGTAAAGAGATTAATTCACCCCTCCACTTT. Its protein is CASSLVGKEINSPLHF.

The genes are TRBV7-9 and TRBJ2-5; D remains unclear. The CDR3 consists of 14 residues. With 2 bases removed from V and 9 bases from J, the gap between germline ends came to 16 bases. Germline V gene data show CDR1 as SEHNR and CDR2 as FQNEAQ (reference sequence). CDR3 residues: CASSLTTSMEPQYF. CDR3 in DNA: TGTGCCAGCAGCTTAACCACGTCAATGGAGCCCCAGTACTTC.